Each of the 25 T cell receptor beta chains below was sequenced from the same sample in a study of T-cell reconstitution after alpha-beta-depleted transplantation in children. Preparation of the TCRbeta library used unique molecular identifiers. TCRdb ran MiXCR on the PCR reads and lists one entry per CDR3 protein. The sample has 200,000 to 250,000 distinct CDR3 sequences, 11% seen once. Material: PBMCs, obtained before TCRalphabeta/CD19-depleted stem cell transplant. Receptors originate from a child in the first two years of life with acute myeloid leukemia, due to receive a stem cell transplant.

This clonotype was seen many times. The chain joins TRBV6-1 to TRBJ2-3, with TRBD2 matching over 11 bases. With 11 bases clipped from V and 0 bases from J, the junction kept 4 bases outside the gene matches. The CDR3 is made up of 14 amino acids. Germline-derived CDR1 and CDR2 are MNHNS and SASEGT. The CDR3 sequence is CAASGGPSTDTQYF. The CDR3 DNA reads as TGTGCCGCTAGCGGGGGGCCTAGCACAGATACGCAGTATTTT.

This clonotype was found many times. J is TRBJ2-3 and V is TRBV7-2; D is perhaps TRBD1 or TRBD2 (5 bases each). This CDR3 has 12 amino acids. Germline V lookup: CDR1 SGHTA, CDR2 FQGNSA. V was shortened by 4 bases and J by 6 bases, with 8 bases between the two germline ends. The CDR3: CASSSWGDTQYF. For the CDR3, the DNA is TGTGCCAGCAGCTCCTGGGGGGATACGCAGTATTTT.

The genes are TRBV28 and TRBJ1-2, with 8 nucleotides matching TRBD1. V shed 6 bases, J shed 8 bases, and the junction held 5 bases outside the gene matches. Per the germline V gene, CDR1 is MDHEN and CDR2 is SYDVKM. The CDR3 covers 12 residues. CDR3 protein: CASSSGGYGYTF. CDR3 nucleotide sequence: TGTGCCAGCAGCTCAGGGGGCTACGGCTACACCTTC.

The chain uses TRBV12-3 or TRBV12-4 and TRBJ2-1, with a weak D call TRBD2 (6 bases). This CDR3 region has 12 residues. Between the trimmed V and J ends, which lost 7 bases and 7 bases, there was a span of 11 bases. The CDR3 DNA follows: TGTGCCAGCACTTGGGGGAGGAATGAGCAGTTCTTC. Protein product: CASTWGRNEQFF.

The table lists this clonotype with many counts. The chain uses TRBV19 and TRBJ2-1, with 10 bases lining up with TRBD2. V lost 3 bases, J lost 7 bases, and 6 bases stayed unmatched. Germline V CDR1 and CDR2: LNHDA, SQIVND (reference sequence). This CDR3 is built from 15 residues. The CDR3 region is CASSMGLAPGNEQFF. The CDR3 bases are TGTGCCAGTAGTATGGGACTAGCGCCGGGGAATGAGCAGTTCTTC.

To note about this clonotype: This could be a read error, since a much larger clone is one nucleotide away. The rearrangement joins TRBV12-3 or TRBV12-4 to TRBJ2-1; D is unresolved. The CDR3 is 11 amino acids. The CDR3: CTSSFANEQFF. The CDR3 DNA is TGTACCAGCAGTTTCGCCAATGAGCAGTTCTTC.

DNA of the CDR3: TGTGCCAGCAGCTCACAGGGGGCGGATTATGGCTACACCTTC. Protein product: CASSSQGADYGYTF. The chain has TRBV9 and TRBJ1-2; 9 bases are shared with TRBD1. This CDR3 has 14 residues. Germline-derived CDR1 and CDR2 are SGDLS and YYNGEE. J was trimmed by 5 bases and V by 4 bases; bases with no gene match: 6.

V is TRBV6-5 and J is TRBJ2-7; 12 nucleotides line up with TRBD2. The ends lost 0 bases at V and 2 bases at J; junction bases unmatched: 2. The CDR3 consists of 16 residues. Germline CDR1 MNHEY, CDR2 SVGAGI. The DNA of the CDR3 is TGTGCCAGCAGTTACTCGAGGACTAGCGGGACCTACGAGCAGTACTTC. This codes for CASSYSRTSGTYEQYF.

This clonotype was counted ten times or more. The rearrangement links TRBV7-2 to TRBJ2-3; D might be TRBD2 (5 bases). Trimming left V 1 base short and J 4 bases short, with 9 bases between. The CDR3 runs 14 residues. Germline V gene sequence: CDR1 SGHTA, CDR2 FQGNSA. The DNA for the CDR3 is TGTGCCAGCAGCTTAGGTGGGAGCCCAGATACGCAGTATTTT. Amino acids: CASSLGGSPDTQYF.

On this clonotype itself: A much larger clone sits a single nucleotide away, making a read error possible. CDR3 sequence (DNA): TGTGCCAGCGGTTTTACAGGGAACCCTGAAAAACTGTTTTTT. This translates into CASGFTGNPEKLFF. The V and J genes are TRBV12-3 or TRBV12-4 and TRBJ1-4; tentatively, D is TRBD1 (6 bases). This CDR3 is 14 amino acids long.

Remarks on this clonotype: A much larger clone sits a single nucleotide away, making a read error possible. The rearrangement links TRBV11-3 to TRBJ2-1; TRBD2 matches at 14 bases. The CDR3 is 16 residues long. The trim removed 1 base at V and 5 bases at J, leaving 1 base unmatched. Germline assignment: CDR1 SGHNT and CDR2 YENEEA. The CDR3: CASSLGGLAGDNEQFF. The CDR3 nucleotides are TGTGCCAGCAGCTTAGGGGGACTAGCGGGAGACAATGAGCAGTTCTTC.

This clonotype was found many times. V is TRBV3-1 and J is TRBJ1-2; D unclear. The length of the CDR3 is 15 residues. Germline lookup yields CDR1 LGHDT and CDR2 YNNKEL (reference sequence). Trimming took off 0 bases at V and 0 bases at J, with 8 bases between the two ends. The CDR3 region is CASSQEPSANYGYTF. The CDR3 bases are TGTGCCAGCAGCCAAGAGCCCAGCGCTAACTATGGCTACACCTTC.

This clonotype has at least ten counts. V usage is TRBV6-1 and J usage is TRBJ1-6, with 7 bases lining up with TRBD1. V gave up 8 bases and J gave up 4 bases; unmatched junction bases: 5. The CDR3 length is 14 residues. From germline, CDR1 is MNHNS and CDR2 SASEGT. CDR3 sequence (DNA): TGTGCCAGCCTCCCGGGACAGTATAATTCACCCCTCCACTTT. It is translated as CASLPGQYNSPLHF.

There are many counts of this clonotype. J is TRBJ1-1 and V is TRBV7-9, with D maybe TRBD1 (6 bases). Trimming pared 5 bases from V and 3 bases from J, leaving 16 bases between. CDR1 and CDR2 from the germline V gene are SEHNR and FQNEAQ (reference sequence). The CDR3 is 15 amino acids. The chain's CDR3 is CASSTDRPPYTEAFF. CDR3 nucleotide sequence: TGTGCCAGCAGCACCGACAGGCCACCATACACTGAAGCTTTCTTT.

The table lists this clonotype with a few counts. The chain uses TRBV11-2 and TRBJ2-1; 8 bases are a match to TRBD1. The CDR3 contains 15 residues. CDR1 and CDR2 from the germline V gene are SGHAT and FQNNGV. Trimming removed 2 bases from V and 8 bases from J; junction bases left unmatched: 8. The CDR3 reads CASSLLGQGVDEQFF. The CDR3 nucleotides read TGTGCCAGCAGCTTACTCGGACAGGGTGTAGATGAGCAGTTCTTC.

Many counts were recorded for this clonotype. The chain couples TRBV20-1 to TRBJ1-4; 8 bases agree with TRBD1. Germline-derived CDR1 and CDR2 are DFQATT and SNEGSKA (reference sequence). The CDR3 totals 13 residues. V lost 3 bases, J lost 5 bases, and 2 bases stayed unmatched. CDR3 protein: CSASWTGNEKLFF. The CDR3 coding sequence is TGCAGTGCTAGCTGGACAGGGAATGAAAAACTGTTTTTT.

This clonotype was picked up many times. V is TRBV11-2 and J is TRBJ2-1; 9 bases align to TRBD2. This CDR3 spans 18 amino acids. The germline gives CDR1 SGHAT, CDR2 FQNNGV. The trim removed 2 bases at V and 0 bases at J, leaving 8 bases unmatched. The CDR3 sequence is CASSLHPRLAVSYNEQFF. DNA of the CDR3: TGTGCCAGCAGCTTACATCCCCGACTAGCGGTCTCCTACAATGAGCAGTTCTTC.

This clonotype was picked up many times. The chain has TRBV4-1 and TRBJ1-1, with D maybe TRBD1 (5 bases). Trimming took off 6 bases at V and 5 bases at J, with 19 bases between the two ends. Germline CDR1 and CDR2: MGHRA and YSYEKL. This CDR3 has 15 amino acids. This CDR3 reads CASSIIIGARTEAFF. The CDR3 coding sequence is TGCGCCAGCAGTATCATCATCGGGGCCCGGACTGAAGCTTTCTTT.

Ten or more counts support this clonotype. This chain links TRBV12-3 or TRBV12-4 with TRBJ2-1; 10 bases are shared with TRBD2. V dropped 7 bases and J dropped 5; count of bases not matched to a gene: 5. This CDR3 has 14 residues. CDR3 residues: CASTGTSEHNEQFF. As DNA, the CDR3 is TGTGCCAGCACCGGGACTAGCGAACACAATGAGCAGTTCTTC.

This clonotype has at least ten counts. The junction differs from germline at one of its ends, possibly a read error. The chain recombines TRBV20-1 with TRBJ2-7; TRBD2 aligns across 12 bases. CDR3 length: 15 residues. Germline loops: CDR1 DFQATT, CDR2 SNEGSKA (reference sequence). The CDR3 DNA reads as TGCAGTGCTATCACGGGACAGCCTAGCGGGAGGGGTGAGGACTTC. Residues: CSAITGQPSGRGEDF.

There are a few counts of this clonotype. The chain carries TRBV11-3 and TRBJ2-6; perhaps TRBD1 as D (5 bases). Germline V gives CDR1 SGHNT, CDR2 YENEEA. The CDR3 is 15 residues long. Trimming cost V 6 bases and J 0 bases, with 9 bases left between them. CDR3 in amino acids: CASSRGLSGANVLTF. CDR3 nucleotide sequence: TGTGCCAGCAGTAGGGGTCTCTCTGGGGCCAACGTCCTGACTTTC.

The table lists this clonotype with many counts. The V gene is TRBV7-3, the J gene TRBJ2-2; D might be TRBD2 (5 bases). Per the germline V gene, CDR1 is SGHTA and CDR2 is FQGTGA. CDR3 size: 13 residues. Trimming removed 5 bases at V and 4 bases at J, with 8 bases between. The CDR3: CASSPLGTGELFF. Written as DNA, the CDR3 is TGTGCCAGCAGCCCACTAGGCACCGGGGAGCTGTTTTTT. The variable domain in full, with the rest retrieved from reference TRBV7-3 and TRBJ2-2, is GAGVSQTPSNKVTEKGKYVELRCDPISGHTALYWYRQSLGQGPEFLIYFQGTGAADDSGLPNDRFFAVRPEGSVSTLKIQRTERGDSAVYLCASSPLGTGELFFGEGSRLTVL.

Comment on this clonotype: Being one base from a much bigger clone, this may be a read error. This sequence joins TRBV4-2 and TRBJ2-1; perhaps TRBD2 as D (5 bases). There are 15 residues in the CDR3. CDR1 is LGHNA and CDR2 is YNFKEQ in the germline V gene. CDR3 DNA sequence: TGTGCCAGCAGCCAAGGGACTGTCTCCTACGGTGAGCTGTTCTTC. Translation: CASSQGTVSYGELFF.

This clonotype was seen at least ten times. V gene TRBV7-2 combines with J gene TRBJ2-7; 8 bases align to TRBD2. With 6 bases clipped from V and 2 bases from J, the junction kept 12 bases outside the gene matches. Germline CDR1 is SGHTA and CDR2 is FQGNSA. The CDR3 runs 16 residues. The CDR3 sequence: CASSLIAREDPYEQYF. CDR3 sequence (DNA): TGTGCCAGCAGTCTCATCGCGCGGGAGGATCCCTACGAGCAGTACTTC.

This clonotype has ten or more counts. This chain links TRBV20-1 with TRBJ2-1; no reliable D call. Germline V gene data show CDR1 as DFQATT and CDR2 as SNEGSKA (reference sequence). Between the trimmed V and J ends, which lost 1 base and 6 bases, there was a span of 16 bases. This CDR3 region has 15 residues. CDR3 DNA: TGCAGTGCTAGAGTAGGCCCCTCCCTCCCCAATGAGCAGTTCTTC. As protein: CSARVGPSLPNEQFF.